These 29 T cell receptor beta chains came from one sample sequenced in a study of response to subunit inactivated influenza vaccine. A single record per CDR3 protein comes from TCRdb applying MiXCR to the RT-PCR reads. This sample yields 160,000 or so distinct CDR3 sequences, of which roughly a tenth are seen a single time; about an eighth belongs to the top ten. This specimen was non-naive T cells sorted from PBMCs, taken roughly 45 days after vaccination. The origin of the receptors is a man aged 50 to 59 who received an inactivated influenza vaccine.

This clonotype showed up just a few times. The CDR3 DNA is TGTGCCAGCAGCTACAGACCGGGACTAGCGGGGAATAACAATGAGCAGTTCTTC. It is translated as CASSYRPGLAGNNNEQFF. J is TRBJ2-1 and V is TRBV11-2, with TRBD2 matching 13 bases. With V trimmed by 4 bases and J by 5 bases, 11 bases remained unmatched. CDR3 length: 18 residues. Germline V lookup: CDR1 SGHAT, CDR2 FQNNGV. The entire variable domain, with the rest obtained from reference TRBV11-2 and TRBJ2-1, is as follows: EAGVAQSPRYKIIEKRQSVAFWCNPISGHATLYWYQQILGQGPKLLIQFQNNGVVDDSQLPKDRFSAERLKGVDSTLKIQPAKLEDSAVYLCASSYRPGLAGNNNEQFFGPGTRLTVL.

The chain employs TRBV7-2 and TRBJ2-3; no firm D call. V gave up 1 base and J gave up 1 base, with 6 bases separating them. The germline gives CDR1 SGHTA, CDR2 FQGNSA. There are 14 residues in the CDR3. CDR3 nucleotides: TGTGCCAGCAGCTTAGACTATCGCACAGATACGCAGTATTTT. Its protein is CASSLDYRTDTQYF. The full variable domain, in which reference TRBV7-2 and TRBJ2-3 provide the parts outside the CDR3, is GAGVSQSPSNKVTEKGKDVELRCDPISGHTALYWYRQSLGQGLEFLIYFQGNSAPDKSGLPSDRFSAERTGGSVSTLTIQRTQQEDSAVYLCASSLDYRTDTQYFGPGTRLTVL.

This clonotype was seen ten or more times. The chain couples TRBV5-6 to TRBJ2-7, with TRBD2 matching 14 bases. This CDR3 spans 16 amino acids. Per the germline V gene, CDR1 is SGHDT and CDR2 is YYEEEE. V gave up 7 bases and J gave up 6 bases; unmatched junction bases: 12. DNA for the CDR3: TGTGCCAGCCGGGGACTAGCGGGAGTCGGGGGGAGCGAGCAGTACTTC. It codes for CASRGLAGVGGSEQYF.

This clonotype was seen a handful of times. The chain is built from TRBV6-5 and TRBJ1-6; no clear D gene. Trimming took off 2 bases at V and 6 bases at J, with 14 bases between the two ends. The CDR3 length is 16 residues. Germline V gene sequence: CDR1 MNHEY, CDR2 SVGAGI. The CDR3 region is CASSYPLGSPNSPLHF. The DNA of the CDR3 is TGTGCCAGCAGTTACCCCCTGGGAAGTCCTAATTCACCCCTCCACTTT.

The sample holds many counts of this clonotype. The rearrangement uses TRBV5-8 and TRBJ2-3; unclear D gene. This CDR3 is 15 amino acids long. The germline V gene encodes CDR1 SGHTS and CDR2 YDEGEE. The germline V and J ends were trimmed by 7 bases and 2 bases, with 17 bases remaining between them. DNA of the CDR3: TGTGCCAGCTGGGTGCGGATTCAAAACACAGATACGCAGTATTTT. Its translation: CASWVRIQNTDTQYF.

This clonotype was observed a few times. DNA for the CDR3: TGCAGTGCTAGAGGGACCCTCCGGGGCACTGAAGCTTTCTTT. Translating it yields CSARGTLRGTEAFF. This rearrangement joins TRBV20-1 to TRBJ1-1; D not certain. This CDR3 is built from 14 residues. V lost 1 base and J lost 4, with 13 bases in between. The germline gives CDR1 DFQATT, CDR2 SNEGSKA (reference sequence).

The rearrangement joins TRBV7-6 to TRBJ2-1; D not resolved. The length of the CDR3 is 14 residues. Trimming took 0 bases from V and 6 from J, leaving 9 bases between them. CDR1 and CDR2 (germline): SGHVS, FNYEAQ. The CDR3 DNA is TGTGCCAGCAGCTTAGCCCGCCCTAGCAATGAGCAGTTCTTC. Its translation is CASSLARPSNEQFF.

In its sample, this clonotype was seen a few times. The J gene is TRBJ2-5, the V gene TRBV2; 7 positions agree with TRBD2. V was pared by 6 bases and J by 5 bases, with 9 bases of the junction left unmatched. The CDR3 is made up of 14 amino acids. Per germline, CDR1 SNHLY and CDR2 FYNNEI. CDR3 loop: CASRARAGWETQYF. DNA of the CDR3: TGTGCCAGCAGAGCTAGAGCGGGGTGGGAGACCCAGTACTTC.

This chain joins TRBV20-1 and TRBJ2-7, with D possibly being TRBD1 (6 bases). V was clipped by 0 bases and J by 6 bases, with 9 bases between them. This CDR3 has 12 amino acids. CDR1 and CDR2 (germline): DFQATT, SNEGSKA (reference sequence). The CDR3 nucleotides read TGCAGTGCTAGAGAACAGGGAGTCGAGCAGTACTTC. It specifies CSAREQGVEQYF.

This clonotype turned up a few times. The rearrangement uses TRBV20-1 and TRBJ2-1; 8 bases match TRBD2. The V segment lost 5 bases and the J segment 4 bases; nucleotides outside the gene matches: 10. The CDR3 extends over 15 amino acids. CDR1 is DFQATT, CDR2 SNEGSKA, per germline (reference sequence). DNA for the CDR3: TGCAGTGCTCCATCAAGACTAGCGACGTACAATGAGCAGTTCTTC. This codes for CSAPSRLATYNEQFF.

Concerning this clonotype itself: Because it lacks the conserved phenylalanine or tryptophan at the end, this CDR3 is likely a read error. The J gene is TRBJ2-1, the V gene TRBV11-2; D gene ambiguous. From germline, CDR1 is SGHAT and CDR2 FQNNGV. The CDR3 sequence is 13 residues long. V lost 5 bases to trimming and J lost 8 bases, with 13 bases between them. The CDR3: CASSRDWGDEQFS. The CDR3 DNA follows: TGTGCCAGCAGCCGAGATTGGGGTGATGAGCAGTTCTCC.

This clonotype was recorded many times. The chain is built from TRBV5-1 and TRBJ2-5, with D perhaps matching TRBD1 (6 bases). The CDR3 consists of 14 residues. The V gene's germline CDR1 is SGHRS and CDR2 YFSETQ. With 4 bases removed from V and 5 bases from J, the gap between germline ends came to 15 bases. CDR3 nucleotides: TGCGCCAGCAGCGGGGGACACTTTGGGGAGACCCAGTACTTC. Translation gives CASSGGHFGETQYF.

This sequence joins TRBV28 and TRBJ2-3; D is perhaps TRBD2 (7 bases). CDR3 length: 15 residues. Germline CDR1 and CDR2: MDHEN and SYDVKM. V was shortened by 5 bases and J by 1 base, with 13 bases between the two germline ends. The CDR3 sequence: CASSLGGAGTDTQYF. Written as DNA, the CDR3 is TGTGCCAGCAGTCTAGGGGGGGCCGGCACAGATACGCAGTATTTT.

The V and J genes are TRBV28 and TRBJ2-7; TRBD2 might be the D (5 bases). Germline assignment: CDR1 MDHEN and CDR2 SYDVKM. The CDR3 extends over 13 amino acids. Trimming took 8 bases from V and 3 from J, leaving 14 bases between them. CDR3 sequence (DNA): TGTGCCAGCGAGTCGAGACGGGACTACGAGCAGTACTTC. Translation: CASESRRDYEQYF.

This clonotype came up many times. The CDR3 DNA reads as TGTGCCAGCAGTTTAGCGCTCACAGGGCCCTACGAGCAGTACTTC. This gives the protein CASSLALTGPYEQYF. This rearrangement joins TRBV12-3 or TRBV12-4 to TRBJ2-7; D possibly corresponds to TRBD1 (6 bases). The CDR3 totals 15 residues. V shed 0 bases and J shed 2 bases, with 11 bases lying between them.

The sample holds many counts of this clonotype. The chain uses TRBV7-2 and TRBJ1-3, with TRBD1 matching over 10 bases. J was trimmed by 4 bases and V by 5 bases; bases with no gene match: 8. Looked up from germline, CDR1 is SGHTA and CDR2 is FQGNSA. This CDR3 has 16 amino acids. The CDR3 nucleotides are TGTGCCAGCAGCAGAGCCGGGACAGGGGTCGGAAACACCATATATTTT. The encoded protein is CASSRAGTGVGNTIYF.

The chain recombines TRBV7-2 with TRBJ2-7; D unresolved. V was cut by 1 base and J by 3 bases, with 7 bases left in between. Germline lookup yields CDR1 SGHTA and CDR2 FQGNSA. The length of the CDR3 is 13 residues. CDR3 in amino acids: CASSLDHGYEQYF. The CDR3 bases are TGTGCCAGCAGCTTAGACCACGGCTACGAGCAGTACTTC.

This clonotype was counted at least ten times. This chain connects TRBV5-5 to TRBJ2-5; TRBD2 agrees at 7 bases. Per germline, CDR1 SGHKS and CDR2 YYEKEE (reference sequence). The V segment lost 3 bases and the J segment 2 bases; nucleotides outside the gene matches: 10. The CDR3 consists of 16 residues. The DNA for the CDR3 is TGTGCCAGCAGCTGGAGGATGTCTAGCGGACAAGAGACCCAGTACTTC. Protein: CASSWRMSSGQETQYF.

Ten or more counts support this clonotype. This rearrangement joins TRBV24-1 to TRBJ1-2; D gene uncertain. CDR3 length equals 13 residues. Germline V gives CDR1 KGHDR, CDR2 SFDVKD. Trimming pared 7 bases from V and 8 bases from J, leaving 16 bases between. Here the CDR3 reads CATSYSAAGGYTF. CDR3 in DNA: TGTGCCACCAGCTACAGCGCAGCGGGAGGCTACACCTTC.

This clonotype was detected ten times or more. V is TRBV2 and J is TRBJ2-5, with TRBD2 identical over 9 bases. Losses at the gene ends were 8 bases for V and 2 bases for J; bases not matched to a gene: 12. CDR3 length: 16 residues. Germline V gene data show CDR1 as SNHLY and CDR2 as FYNNEI. The CDR3 nucleotides are TGTGCCAGCCCGACAGGGCTAGCGGGGAATCAAGAGACCCAGTACTTC. Translated: CASPTGLAGNQETQYF.

As regards this clonotype: This may stem from a read error, because a much larger clone lies one nucleotide away. The chain carries TRBV5-6 and TRBJ2-7; D not certain. The CDR3 sequence is 11 residues long. Trimming pared 4 bases from V and 7 bases from J, leaving 9 bases between. Germline CDR1 is SGHDT and CDR2 is YYEEEE. The CDR3 DNA reads TGTGCCAGCAGCATTCTGAGGGAGCAGTACTTC. This encodes CASSILREQYF.

This clonotype was detected ten times or more. The chain carries TRBV20-1 and TRBJ2-1; D unresolved. The CDR3 loop spans 14 amino acids. Trimming took off 6 bases at V and 2 bases at J, with 14 bases between the two ends. The germline V gene encodes CDR1 DFQATT and CDR2 SNEGSKA (reference sequence). In DNA, the CDR3 is TGCAGTGCGCCGTGGTCTGGGGCCTACAATGAGCAGTTCTTC. Its translation: CSAPWSGAYNEQFF.

This clonotype appeared a few times. The chain employs TRBV5-6 and TRBJ2-2; 7 bases are shared with TRBD2. CDR1 is SGHDT, CDR2 YYEEEE, per germline. The V gene end was trimmed by 0 bases and the J gene end by 4 bases; junction bases not matched to a gene: 12. The CDR3 covers 18 residues. The CDR3, as DNA: TGTGCCAGCAGCTTGGTCCGAGTAGCGGGCGACCCCACCGGGGAGCTGTTTTTT. Encoded protein: CASSLVRVAGDPTGELFF.

The V call is TRBV4-1, the J call TRBJ2-1; the match to TRBD2 covers 9 bases. Germline CDR1 reads MGHRA; CDR2 reads YSYEKL. Losses at the gene ends were 0 bases for V and 3 bases for J; bases not matched to a gene: 3. This CDR3 has 16 residues. CDR3 sequence: CASSQDASGNYNEQFF. Here the CDR3 DNA reads TGCGCCAGCAGCCAAGATGCTAGCGGGAACTACAATGAGCAGTTCTTC.

This clonotype occurred many times. This chain joins TRBV6-1 and TRBJ1-2; D unclear. V was trimmed by 0 bases and J by 2 bases, leaving 7 bases between them. CDR1 and CDR2 from the germline V gene are MNHNS and SASEGT. The CDR3 has 14 residues. In DNA, the CDR3 is TGTGCCAGCAGTGAAGCGTGGGGAAACTATGGCTACACCTTC. It codes for CASSEAWGNYGYTF.

The table lists this clonotype with a few counts. V gene TRBV7-6 combines with J gene TRBJ2-5; the match to TRBD2 covers 15 bases. With 1 base clipped from V and 0 bases from J, the junction kept 9 bases outside the gene matches. CDR1 and CDR2 (germline): SGHVS, FNYEAQ. The CDR3 length is 20 residues. The CDR3 sequence is CASSLGAGTSGGTYQETQYF. CDR3 coding DNA: TGTGCCAGCAGCTTAGGCGCCGGGACTAGCGGGGGGACATACCAAGAGACCCAGTACTTC.

This clonotype has just one count. V gene TRBV23-1 combines with J gene TRBJ2-3; 7 bases agree with TRBD1. TRBV23-1 falls under the ORF class, with uncertain function. J gave up 3 bases and V 5 bases, and 14 bases lay outside the gene matches. The CDR3 totals 17 residues. The CDR3 region is CASSRGLWGAQTDTQYF. In DNA form, the CDR3 reads TGCGCCAGCAGTAGGGGGCTTTGGGGCGCCCAGACAGATACGCAGTATTTT.

This clonotype was picked up a small number of times. V usage is TRBV5-1 and J usage is TRBJ2-5; 9 nucleotides line up with TRBD1. The CDR3 has 13 residues. Per the germline V gene, CDR1 is SGHRS and CDR2 is YFSETQ. The ends lost 5 bases at V and 4 bases at J; junction bases unmatched: 3. This chain's CDR3 is CASRTGGRETQYF. The CDR3 nucleotides are TGCGCCAGCAGGACAGGGGGACGAGAGACCCAGTACTTC.

This clonotype was detected a few times. The chain carries TRBV7-8 and TRBJ2-7, with D tentatively TRBD1 or TRBD2 (6 bases each). V was trimmed by 8 bases and J by 1 base, leaving 9 bases between them. The length of the CDR3 is 12 residues. CDR1 and CDR2 (germline): SGHVS, FQNEAQ. The CDR3 loop reads CASGGTSYEQYF. CDR3 bases: TGTGCCAGCGGGGGGACATCCTACGAGCAGTACTTC.